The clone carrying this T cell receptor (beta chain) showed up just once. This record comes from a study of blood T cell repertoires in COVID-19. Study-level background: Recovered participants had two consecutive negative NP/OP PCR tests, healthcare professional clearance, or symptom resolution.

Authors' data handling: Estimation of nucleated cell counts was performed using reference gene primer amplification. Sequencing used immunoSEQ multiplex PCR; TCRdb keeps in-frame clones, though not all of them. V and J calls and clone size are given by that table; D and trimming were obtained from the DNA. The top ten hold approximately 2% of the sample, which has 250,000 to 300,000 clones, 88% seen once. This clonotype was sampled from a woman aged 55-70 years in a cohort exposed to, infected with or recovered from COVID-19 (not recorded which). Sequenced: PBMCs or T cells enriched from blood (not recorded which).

In DNA, the CDR3 is TGTGCCAGCACCCGAGGGATAAACGCCTACGAGCAGTACTTC. The encoded protein is CASTRGINAYEQYF. The genes are TRBV6-5 and TRBJ2-7; D is possibly TRBD2 (5 bases). The CDR3 runs 14 residues. Between the trimmed V and J ends, which lost 7 bases and 2 bases, there was a span of 15 bases. Germline V gene data show CDR1 as MNHEY and CDR2 as SVGAGI.